The 24 T cell receptor beta chains in this list originate from one sample, sequenced in a study of T cells in women clearing cervical HPV infection (dated by TCRdb to 2016 to 2019). The library was built by means of the immunoSEQ multiplex PCR assay. Here the immuneACCESS table is served through TCRdb, limited to in-frame sequences with V and J called. Missing clones are a known gap in these copies; in checked studies unresolved V genes cover under half, and the rest lacks a known reason. The sample table includes tens of thousands of clones. Approximately 1.5% of the sample belongs to the ten largest clones. The sequenced material came from blood buffy coat. Every receptor here comes from a woman between 18 and 69 years old with a cervical HPV16 infection that either progressed to CIN3+ or cleared (not recorded which).

Concerning this clone: Sequencing ends 3 residues short of the CDR3 end; the germline J gene provides the rest. J is TRBJ2-7 and V is TRBV18, with 15 bases that match TRBD2. Per germline, CDR1 KGHSH and CDR2 LQKENI. Unmatched junction bases numbered 3, after V lost 1 base and J lost 5 bases. This CDR3 comprises 16 residues. CDR3 loop: CASSPRGLAGGHEQYF. The sequenced CDR3 bases are TGTGCCAGCTCACCACGGGGACTAGCGGGGGGTCACGAG.

About this clone itself: The read terminates 3 residues ahead of where the CDR3 ends, so the germline J gene completes it. The genes are TRBV10-3 and TRBJ1-2; the match to TRBD1 covers 11 bases. Germline-derived CDR1 and CDR2 are ENHRY and SYGVKD. This CDR3 comprises 14 residues. Trimming removed 4 bases from V and 4 bases from J; junction bases left unmatched: 2. CDR3 bases read: TGTGCCATCAGTGCGGGGACAGGGGGCTATGGC. Residues: CAISAGTGGYG. The whole CDR3 is CAISAGTGGYGYTF.

Remarks on this clone: The read halts 3 residues ahead of the CDR3 end, with the missing end drawn from the germline J gene. The J gene is TRBJ2-5, the V gene TRBV4-2; 9 bases map to TRBD2. This CDR3 comprises 17 residues. V was clipped by 1 base and J by 6 bases; unmatched bases: 12. Germline V lookup: CDR1 LGHNA, CDR2 YNFKEQ. The chain's CDR3 is CASSQGASGTLGKTQYF. The CDR3 DNA, read in part, is TGTGCCAGCAGCCAAGGGGCTAGCGGGACATTAGGAAAGACC.

Turning to this clone: Sequencing ends 3 residues short of the CDR3 end; the germline J gene provides the rest. The chain has TRBV5-4 and TRBJ2-3; no reliable D call. The CDR3 runs 14 residues. Germline V lookup: CDR1 SGHNT, CDR2 YYREEE (reference sequence). Between the trimmed V and J ends, which lost 0 bases and 2 bases, there was a span of 7 bases. The CDR3 loop reads CASSLAGFTDTQYF. Partial CDR3 DNA: TGTGCCAGCAGCTTGGCCGGGTTCACAGATACG.

As concerns this clone: The read is 3 residues too short to cover the CDR3 end, so that end is filled in from the germline J gene. The chain carries TRBV18 and TRBJ2-5; 10 positions agree with TRBD2. Germline CDR1 and CDR2: KGHSH and LQKENI. J was trimmed by 2 bases and V by 6 bases; bases with no gene match: 12. The CDR3 has 17 amino acids. This chain's CDR3 is CASSPGTSAFYQETQYF. The sequenced part of the CDR3 DNA is TGTGCCAGCTCTCCCGGGACTAGCGCCTTTTATCAAGAGACC. The full variable domain, its missing parts supplied by reference TRBV18 and TRBJ2-5, is NAGVMQNPRHLVRRRGQEARLRCSPMKGHSHVYWYRQLPEEGLKFMVYLQKENIIDESGMPKERFSAEFPKEGPSILRIQQVVRGDSAAYFCASSPGTSAFYQETQYFGPGTRLLVL.

Remarks on this clone: The sequence runs out 3 residues before the end of the CDR3; the remainder is reconstructed from the germline J gene. J is TRBJ1-2 and V is TRBV29-1; 10 bases line up with TRBD1. The junction had 7 bases not matched to a gene; V was cut back by 5 bases and J by 4 bases. The CDR3 is 14 amino acids. Germline-derived CDR1 and CDR2 are SQVTM and ANQGSEA. CDR3 sequence reads: CSVLRDRGGYGYTF. The covered CDR3 bases are TGCAGCGTTCTCCGGGACAGGGGAGGCTATGGC.

Partial CDR3 DNA: TGTGCCAGCAGCTATAGCGGGAGCGCAGATACG. It yields the protein CASSYSGSADT. The entire CDR3 reads CASSYSGSADTQYF. This sequence joins TRBV7-8 and TRBJ2-3; 9 nucleotides align to TRBD2. The read halts 3 residues ahead of the CDR3 end, with the missing end drawn from the germline J gene. This CDR3 is built from 14 residues. Germline assignment: CDR1 SGHVS and CDR2 FQNEAQ. After removal of 4 bases from V and 4 bases from J, the junction contained 3 bases not matched to a gene.

Turning to this clone: The read terminates 3 residues ahead of where the CDR3 ends, so the germline J gene completes it. J is TRBJ1-5 and V is TRBV30; 7 bases are a match to TRBD1. Germline V gene data show CDR1 as GTSNPN and CDR2 as SVGIG (reference sequence). The CDR3 runs 12 residues. V was pared by 1 base and J by 6 bases, with 0 bases of the junction left unmatched. The CDR3 sequence is CAWSGQGQPQHF. The part of the CDR3 DNA that was read is TGTGCCTGGAGTGGACAGGGTCAGCCC.

As to this clone: The sequence runs out 3 residues before the end of the CDR3; the remainder is reconstructed from the germline J gene. The gene calls are TRBV13 and TRBJ1-2; TRBD1 is a possible D gene (6 bases). The CDR3 totals 15 residues. Germline V gives CDR1 PRHDT, CDR2 FYEKMQ (reference sequence). The sequenced part of the CDR3 DNA is TGTGCCAGCAGCTTGAACCGGGGGGGCTACAATGAC. Amino acids: CASSLNRGGYND. The entire CDR3 sequence reads CASSLNRGGYNDYTF.

Concerning this clone itself: The CDR3 extends 3 residues past the end of the read, so its final part is completed from the germline J gene. J is TRBJ1-5 and V is TRBV7-9, with 11 bases aligning to TRBD1. The CDR3 sequence is 15 residues long. With 4 bases clipped from V and 4 bases from J, the junction kept 3 bases outside the gene matches. Germline loops: CDR1 SEHNR, CDR2 FQNEAQ (reference sequence). Incomplete CDR3 DNA: TGTGCCAGCAGCTGGGGACAGGGGGTAAATCAGCCC. As protein: CASSWGQGVNQP. The complete CDR3 protein is CASSWGQGVNQPQHF.

CDR3 amino acids: CSAREGQGNQGYTF. The sequenced part of the CDR3 DNA is TGCAGTGCTAGAGAGGGACAGGGGAATCAAGGC. The chain links TRBV20-1 to TRBJ1-2, with 10 bases matching TRBD1. The CDR3 goes on 3 residues after the read ends, and that part is filled in from the germline J gene. The CDR3 is 14 residues long. Per the germline V gene, CDR1 is DFQATT and CDR2 is SNEGSKA (reference sequence).

With regard to this clone: Read data end 3 residues before the CDR3 end; the end is taken from the germline J gene. The V gene is TRBV5-1, the J gene TRBJ2-5, with D perhaps matching TRBD1 (6 bases). The germline V gene has CDR1 SGHRS and CDR2 YFSETQ. With 4 bases removed from V and 4 bases from J, the gap between germline ends came to 11 bases. CDR3 length: 13 residues. CDR3 in amino acids: CASSPDRTETQYF. The sequenced part of the CDR3 DNA is TGCGCCAGCAGCCCAGACAGGACAGAGACC.

The covered CDR3 bases are TGCGCCAGCAGCTTGGGTAACAGGCAAGAGACC. It encodes CASSLGNRQET. The whole CDR3 is CASSLGNRQETQYF. This sequence joins TRBV5-1 and TRBJ2-5; weak D call: TRBD1 (5 bases). From the germline J gene comes the end of the CDR3, since the read stops 3 residues before it. CDR3 length: 14 residues. Trimming removed 0 bases from V and 2 bases from J, with 8 bases in between. The germline gives CDR1 SGHRS, CDR2 YFSETQ.

Of note for this clone: The CDR3 end falls 3 residues outside the read, so it is completed with the germline J gene. The chain joins TRBV7-2 to TRBJ2-2, with 7 nucleotides matching TRBD2. Germline CDR1 reads SGHTA; CDR2 reads FQGNSA. The CDR3 loop spans 15 amino acids. CDR3 DNA, as far as it was read: TGTGCCAGCAGCTGGGGGGAGGGCGCTTATGAAAAG. Translated, it gives CASSWGEGAYEK. In full, the CDR3 is CASSWGEGAYEKLFF.

With respect to this clone: The read finishes 3 residues shy of the CDR3 end, and the germline J gene is used to complete it. The chain has TRBV5-1 and TRBJ2-3; the match to TRBD2 covers 9 bases. Per germline, CDR1 SGHRS and CDR2 YFSETQ. Germline trimming cut 4 bases from V and 3 bases from J; bases unmatched to any gene: 6. The CDR3 spans 15 residues. The CDR3 sequence is CASSHAGGPTDTQYF. The sequenced CDR3 bases are TGCGCCAGCAGCCACGCGGGGGGGCCTACAGATACG.

Worth noting for this clone: An end of the junction differs from the germline gene, which may be a read error. The observed sequence ends 3 residues before the CDR3 terminus, with the missing tail filled in from the germline J gene. V is TRBV4-2 and J is TRBJ1-2, with 8 bases matching TRBD1. There are 15 residues in the CDR3. The germline V gene has CDR1 LGHNA and CDR2 YNFKEQ. The CDR3 sequence: CASSLGQASNYGYTF. The covered CDR3 bases are TGCGCCAGCAGCCTGGGACAGGCCTCTAACTATGGC.

As concerns this clone: Coverage ceases 3 residues before the CDR3 finishes, and the germline J gene fills in the end. The V call is TRBV5-5, the J call TRBJ1-2; TRBD1 might be the D (5 bases). Looked up from germline, CDR1 is SGHKS and CDR2 is YYEKEE (reference sequence). This CDR3 has 14 amino acids. V lost 4 bases to trimming and J lost 4 bases, with 14 bases between them. CDR3 protein: CASSQPPGGYGYTF. CDR3 DNA, as far as it was read: TGTGCCAGCAGCCAACCTCCGGGGGGCTATGGC. The whole variable domain, filled in from reference TRBV5-5 and TRBJ1-2, reads DAGVTQSPTHLIKTRGQQVTLRCSPISGHKSVSWYQQVLGQGPQFIFQYYEKEERGRGNFPDRFSARQFPNYSSELNVNALLLGDSALYLCASSQPPGGYGYTFGSGTRLTVV.

Points on this clone: Read coverage stops 3 residues before the CDR3 terminus; the germline J gene supplies the remainder. This rearrangement joins TRBV12-3 or TRBV12-4 to TRBJ2-7; tentative D call: TRBD1 (6 bases). The CDR3 length is 14 residues. V was trimmed by 8 bases and J by 0 bases, leaving 14 bases between them. Incomplete CDR3 DNA: TGTGCCAGCGCCGGGTGGGACAACTCCTACGAG. Its translation: CASAGWDNSYE. The entire CDR3 protein is CASAGWDNSYEQYF.

Comment on this clone: The CDR3 end falls 3 residues outside the read, so it is completed with the germline J gene. V usage is TRBV18 and J usage is TRBJ2-5; 11 positions agree with TRBD2. Per the germline V gene, CDR1 is KGHSH and CDR2 is LQKENI. This CDR3 spans 15 amino acids. V lost 3 bases and J lost 3; bases outside the gene matches: 3. The chain's CDR3 is CASSPGTSGEETQYF. The CDR3 DNA, read in part, is TGTGCCAGCTCACCTGGGACTAGCGGCGAAGAGACC.

As concerns this clone: The CDR3 is cut off 3 residues early in the read; its end comes from the germline J gene. The chain employs TRBV20-1 and TRBJ2-3; 8 nucleotides agree with TRBD2. The germline gives CDR1 DFQATT, CDR2 SNEGSKA (reference sequence). The trim removed 3 bases at V and 4 bases at J, leaving 6 bases unmatched. The CDR3 contains 14 residues. The CDR3 region is CSARRRGGPDTQYF. CDR3 bases read: TGCAGTGCTAGGAGACGGGGGGGCCCAGATACG.

Note on this clone: Read data end 3 residues before the CDR3 end; the end is taken from the germline J gene. The V and J genes are TRBV2 and TRBJ1-5; 9 nucleotides agree with TRBD1. Germline-derived CDR1 and CDR2 are SNHLY and FYNNEI. There are 15 residues in the CDR3. The junction had 3 bases not matched to a gene; V was cut back by 5 bases and J by 1 base. The sequenced part of the CDR3 DNA is TGTGCCAGCAGTTCACAGGGGGCGAGCAATCAGCCC. Residues: CASSSQGASNQP. The full CDR3 protein reads CASSSQGASNQPQHF.

As for this clone: The read is 3 residues too short to cover the CDR3 end, so that end is filled in from the germline J gene. The chain joins TRBV20-1 to TRBJ1-5, with 9 positions matching TRBD1. CDR3 size: 17 residues. V lost 1 base and J lost 2; bases outside the gene matches: 9. Germline values: CDR1 DFQATT, CDR2 SNEGSKA (reference sequence). CDR3 DNA, as far as it was read: TGCAGTGCTAGAGCCGACAGGGGGAGCGACGGCAATCAGCCC. Its protein is CSARADRGSDGNQP. The complete CDR3 reads CSARADRGSDGNQPQHF.

Turning to this clone: The DNA ends 3 residues before the CDR3 does, and the rest of the CDR3 is filled in from the germline J gene. V gene TRBV5-1 combines with J gene TRBJ1-6; a possible D gene is TRBD1 (5 bases). This CDR3 is 14 amino acids long. CDR1 is SGHRS, CDR2 YFSETQ, per germline. V was clipped by 5 bases and J by 5 bases, with 11 bases between them. CDR3 bases read: TGCGCCAGCAGTTCGGGGACTGATAATTCACCC. It specifies CASSSGTDNSP. The entire CDR3 protein reads CASSSGTDNSPLHF.

With regard to this clone: The read gets to within 3 residues of the CDR3 end, and the germline J gene fills in the rest. The chain couples TRBV18 to TRBJ2-1, with D perhaps matching TRBD1 (6 bases). Per germline, CDR1 KGHSH and CDR2 LQKENI. V shed 4 bases and J shed 0 bases, with 10 bases lying between them. The CDR3 is 15 amino acids. The DNA read from the CDR3 is TGTGCCAGCTCACAACTAGGGGGCTCCTACAATGAG. Protein product: CASSQLGGSYNE. The CDR3, in full, reads CASSQLGGSYNEQFF.